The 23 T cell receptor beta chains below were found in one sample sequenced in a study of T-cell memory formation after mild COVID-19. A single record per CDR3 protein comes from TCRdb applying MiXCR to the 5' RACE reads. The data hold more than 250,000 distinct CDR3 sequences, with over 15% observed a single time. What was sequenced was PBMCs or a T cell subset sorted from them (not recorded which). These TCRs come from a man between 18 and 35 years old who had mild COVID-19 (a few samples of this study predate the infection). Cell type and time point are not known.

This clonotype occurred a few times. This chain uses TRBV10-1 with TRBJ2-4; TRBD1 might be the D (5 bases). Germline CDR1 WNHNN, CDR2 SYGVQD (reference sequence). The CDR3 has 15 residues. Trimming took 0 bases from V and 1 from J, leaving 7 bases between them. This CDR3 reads CASSESAGAKNIQYF. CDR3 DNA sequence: TGCGCCAGCAGTGAGTCGGCAGGGGCCAAAAACATTCAGTACTTC.

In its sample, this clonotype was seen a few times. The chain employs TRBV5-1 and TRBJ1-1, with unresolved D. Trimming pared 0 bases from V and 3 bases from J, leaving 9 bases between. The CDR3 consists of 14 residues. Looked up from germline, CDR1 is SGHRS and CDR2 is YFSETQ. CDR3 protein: CASSLVSGDTEAFF. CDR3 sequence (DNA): TGCGCCAGCAGCTTGGTTTCTGGGGACACTGAAGCTTTCTTT.

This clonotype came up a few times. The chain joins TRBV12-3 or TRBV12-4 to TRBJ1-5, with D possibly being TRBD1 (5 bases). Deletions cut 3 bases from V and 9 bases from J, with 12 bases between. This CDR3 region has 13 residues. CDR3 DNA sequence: TGTGCCAGCAGTTTGCGGACAATGCGGCCCCAGCATTTT. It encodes CASSLRTMRPQHF.

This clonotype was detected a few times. In DNA, the CDR3 is TGCAGTGCCCCAATCTTGGATACGCAGTATTTT. This codes for CSAPILDTQYF. J is TRBJ2-3 and V is TRBV20-1, with D uncertain. V lost 6 bases to trimming and J lost 6 bases, with 10 bases between them. The CDR3 runs to 11 residues. Germline V gives CDR1 DFQATT, CDR2 SNEGSKA (reference sequence).

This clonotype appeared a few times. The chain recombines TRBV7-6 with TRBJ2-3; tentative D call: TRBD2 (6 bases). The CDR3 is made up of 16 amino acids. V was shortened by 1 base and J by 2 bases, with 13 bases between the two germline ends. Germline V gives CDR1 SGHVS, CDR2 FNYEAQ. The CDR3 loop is CASSLDGGTYTDTQYF. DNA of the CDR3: TGTGCCAGCAGCTTAGACGGGGGAACCTACACAGATACGCAGTATTTT.

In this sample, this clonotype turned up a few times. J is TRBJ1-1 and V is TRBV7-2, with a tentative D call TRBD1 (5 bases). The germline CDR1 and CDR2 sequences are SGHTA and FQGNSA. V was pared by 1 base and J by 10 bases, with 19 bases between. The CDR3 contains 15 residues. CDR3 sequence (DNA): TGTGCCAGCAGCTTAGTAGTGGACACTATCGGCGGAGCTTTCTTT. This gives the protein CASSLVVDTIGGAFF. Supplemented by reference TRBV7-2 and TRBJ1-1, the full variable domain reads GAGVSQSPSNKVTEKGKDVELRCDPISGHTALYWYRQSLGQGLEFLIYFQGNSAPDKSGLPSDRFSAERTGGSVSTLTIQRTQQEDSAVYLCASSLVVDTIGGAFFGQGTRLTVV.

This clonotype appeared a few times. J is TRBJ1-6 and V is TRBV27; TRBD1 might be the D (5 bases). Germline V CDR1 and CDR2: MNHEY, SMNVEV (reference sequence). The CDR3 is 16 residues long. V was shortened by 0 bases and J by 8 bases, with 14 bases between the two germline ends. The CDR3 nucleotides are TGTGCCAGCAGTTTATCGTGGGGACTGGGGGATTCACCCCTCCACTTT. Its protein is CASSLSWGLGDSPLHF.

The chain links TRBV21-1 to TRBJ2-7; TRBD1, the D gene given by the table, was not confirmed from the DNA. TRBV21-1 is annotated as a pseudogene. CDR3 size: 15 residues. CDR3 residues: CASSKTGQHGYEQYV. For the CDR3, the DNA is TGTGCCAGCAGCAAAACAGGGCAGCATGGATACGAGCAGTACGTC.

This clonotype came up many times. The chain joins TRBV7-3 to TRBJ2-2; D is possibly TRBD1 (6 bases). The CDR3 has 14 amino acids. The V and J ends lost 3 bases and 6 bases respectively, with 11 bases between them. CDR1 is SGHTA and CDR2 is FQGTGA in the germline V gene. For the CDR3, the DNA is TGTGCCAGCAGCTTGTCAGGGGAATCCGGGGAGCTGTTTTTT. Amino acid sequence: CASSLSGESGELFF.

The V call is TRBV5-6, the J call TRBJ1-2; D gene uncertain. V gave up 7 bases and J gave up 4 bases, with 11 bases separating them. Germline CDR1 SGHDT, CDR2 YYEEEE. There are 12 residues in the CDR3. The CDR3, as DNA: TGTGCCAGCTCTGGGGTCCCCTATGGCTACACCTTC. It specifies CASSGVPYGYTF.

The CDR3 coding sequence is TGTGCCAGCAGCAACCCAGGGGTTGACAACACTGAAGCTTTCTTT. Amino acid sequence: CASSNPGVDNTEAFF. V is TRBV11-2 and J is TRBJ1-1; D possibly corresponds to TRBD1 (6 bases). Germline loops: CDR1 SGHAT, CDR2 FQNNGV. This CDR3 contains 15 residues. V was trimmed by 5 bases and J by 2 bases, leaving 15 bases between them.

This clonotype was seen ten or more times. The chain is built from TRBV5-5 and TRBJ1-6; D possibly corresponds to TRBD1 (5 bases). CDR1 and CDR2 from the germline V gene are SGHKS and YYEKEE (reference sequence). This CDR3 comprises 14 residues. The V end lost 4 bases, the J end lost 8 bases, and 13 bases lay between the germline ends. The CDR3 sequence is CASSPGTWDSPLHF. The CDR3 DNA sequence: TGTGCCAGCAGCCCCGGGACCTGGGATTCACCCCTCCACTTT.

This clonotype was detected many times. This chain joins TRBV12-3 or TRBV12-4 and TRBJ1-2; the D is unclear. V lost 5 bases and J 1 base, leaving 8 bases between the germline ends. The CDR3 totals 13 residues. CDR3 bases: TGTGCCAGCAGTCAGACACTTAACTATGGCTACACCTTC. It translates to CASSQTLNYGYTF.

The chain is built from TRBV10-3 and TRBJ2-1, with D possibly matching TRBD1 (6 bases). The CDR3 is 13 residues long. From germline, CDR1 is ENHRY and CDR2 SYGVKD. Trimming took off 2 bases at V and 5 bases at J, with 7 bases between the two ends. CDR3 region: CAISEGQNNEQFF. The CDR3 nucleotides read TGTGCCATCAGTGAGGGACAGAACAATGAGCAGTTCTTC.

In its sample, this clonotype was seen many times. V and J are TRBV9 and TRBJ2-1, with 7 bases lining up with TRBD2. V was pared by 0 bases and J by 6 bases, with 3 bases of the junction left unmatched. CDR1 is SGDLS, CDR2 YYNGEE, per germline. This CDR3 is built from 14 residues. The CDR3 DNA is TGTGCCAGCAGCGTAGCTGGCGGGGGCAATGAGCAGTTCTTC. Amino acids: CASSVAGGGNEQFF.

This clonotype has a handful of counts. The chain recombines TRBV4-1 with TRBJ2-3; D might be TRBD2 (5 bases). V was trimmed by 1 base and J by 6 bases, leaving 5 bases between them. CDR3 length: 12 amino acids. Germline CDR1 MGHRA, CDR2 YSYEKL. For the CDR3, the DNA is TGCGCCAGCAGCCAAGGGGAGGATACGCAGTATTTT. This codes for CASSQGEDTQYF.

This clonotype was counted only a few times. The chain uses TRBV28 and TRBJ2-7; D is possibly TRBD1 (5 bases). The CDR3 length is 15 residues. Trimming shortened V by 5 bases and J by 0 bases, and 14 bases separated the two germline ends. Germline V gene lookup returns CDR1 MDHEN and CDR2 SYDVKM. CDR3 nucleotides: TGTGCCAGCAGTCCAGGGTTGGCACACTCCTACGAGCAGTACGTC. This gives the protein CASSPGLAHSYEQYV.

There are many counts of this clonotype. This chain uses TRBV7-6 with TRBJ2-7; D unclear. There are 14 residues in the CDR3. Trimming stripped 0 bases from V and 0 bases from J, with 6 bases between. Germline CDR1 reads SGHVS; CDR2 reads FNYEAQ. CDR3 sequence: CASSLAGSSYEQYF. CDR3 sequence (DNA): TGTGCCAGCAGCTTAGCAGGCAGCTCCTACGAGCAGTACTTC.

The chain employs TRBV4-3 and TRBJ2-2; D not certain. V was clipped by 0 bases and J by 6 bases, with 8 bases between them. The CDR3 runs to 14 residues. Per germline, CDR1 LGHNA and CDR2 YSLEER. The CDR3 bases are TGCGCCAGCAGCCAAGACTACGCGGCCGGGGAGCTGTTTTTT. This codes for CASSQDYAAGELFF.

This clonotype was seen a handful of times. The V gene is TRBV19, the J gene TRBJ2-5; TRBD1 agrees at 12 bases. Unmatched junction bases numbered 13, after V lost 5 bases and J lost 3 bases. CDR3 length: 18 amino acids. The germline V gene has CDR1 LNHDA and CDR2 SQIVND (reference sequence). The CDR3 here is CASSFPRGTGGEEETQYF. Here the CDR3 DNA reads TGTGCCAGTAGTTTCCCCCGTGGGACAGGGGGCGAGGAAGAGACCCAGTACTTC.

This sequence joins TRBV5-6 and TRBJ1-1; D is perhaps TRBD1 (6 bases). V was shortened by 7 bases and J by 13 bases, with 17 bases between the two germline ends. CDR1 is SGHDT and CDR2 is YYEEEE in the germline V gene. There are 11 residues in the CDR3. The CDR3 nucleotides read TGTGCCAGCGGTACCGCGGGGACACTTTTCTTT. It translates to CASGTAGTLFF.

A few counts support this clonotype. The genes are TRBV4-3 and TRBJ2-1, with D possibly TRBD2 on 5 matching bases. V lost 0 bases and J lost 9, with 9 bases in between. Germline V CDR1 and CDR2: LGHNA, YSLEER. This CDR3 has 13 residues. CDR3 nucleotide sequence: TGCGCCAGCAGCCAAGATGTGGCGGGTGAGCAGTTCTTC. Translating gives CASSQDVAGEQFF.

This CDR3 reads CASSFGIGDRTYEQYF. Here the CDR3 DNA reads TGTGCCAGCAGCTTTGGGATCGGGGACAGAACATACGAGCAGTACTTC. The chain uses TRBV7-2 and TRBJ2-7, with TRBD1 matching 7 bases. The CDR3 covers 16 residues. With V trimmed by 3 bases and J by 4 bases, 12 bases remained unmatched. The germline gives CDR1 SGHTA, CDR2 FQGNSA.